This TCR beta chain was profiled in a study of T cell changes during pregnancy in multiple sclerosis. The germline V gene has CDR1 LNHNV and CDR2 YYDKDF (reference sequence). The trim removed 0 bases at V and 4 bases at J, leaving 7 bases unmatched. The CDR3 contains 16 residues. Assay used: immunoSEQ multiplex PCR; TCRdb lists only in-frame clones, some missing. The sample has approximately 63,000 clones, 90% to 95% seen once. The chain combines TRBV15 with TRBJ2-3; 7 bases agree with TRBD1. The specimen comprised peripheral blood, sampled in the third trimester of pregnancy. The source of this sequence is a female donor in good health, enrolled as a control in a pregnancy study. CDR3 bases: TGTGCCACCAGCAGAGATTCGGACAGGTTTGCAGATACGCAGTATTTT. Protein sequence: CATSRDSDRFADTQYF.